This T cell receptor beta chain is from a study of hypomethylating agent response in myelodysplastic syndrome. Turning to the study itself: TET2 mutation, the most common, occurred in about 45% of the 11 patients.

The repertoire was sequenced with immunoSEQ multiplex PCR; TCRdb's copy has only in-frame clones and lacks some. Among over 3,500 clones listed, roughly 77% were seen once. The V gene lost 2 bases and the J gene lost 6 bases, with 8 bases spanning the gap. CDR3 size: 12 residues. The germline gives CDR1 SNHLY, CDR2 FYNNEI. The receptor comes from a human donor with myelodysplastic syndrome. The source material was bone marrow, sampled before or after starting hypomethylating agent treatment for myelodysplastic syndrome (not recorded which). The genes are TRBV2 and TRBJ2-7; no reliable D call. The CDR3 nucleotides read TGTGCCAGCAGTGAATTTTTGGTCGAGCAGTACTTC. Translated, it gives CASSEFLVEQYF.